These 16 T cell receptor beta chains were sequenced from one sample in a study of post-analysis software for immune sequencing data. Overall study findings and caveats: Included in a set of roughly five TRBV segments more frequent in patients than controls were TRBV5-6, TRBV5-1 and TRBV20-1.

The antigens for these receptors are not known. Unique-molecular-identifier-tagged TCR beta cDNA libraries were used. TCRdb analysed the PCR reads with MiXCR anew, one entry per CDR3 protein. The sample consists of approximately 770,000 distinct CDR3 sequences, roughly 50% of them appearing once. The sequencing input was blood. Every receptor here comes from a girl aged 10 to 17 with multiple sclerosis.

On this clonotype itself: A much larger clone differs by one base, so this may be a read error. V and J are TRBV7-9 and TRBJ2-7; D not certain. The length of the CDR3 is 12 residues. Germline values: CDR1 SEHNR, CDR2 FQNEAQ (reference sequence). Between the trimmed V and J ends, which lost 5 bases and 1 base, there was a span of 6 bases. The CDR3: CASSTQSYEQYF. As DNA, the CDR3 is TGTGCCAGCAGCACCCAATCCTACGAGCAGTACTTC.

The chain joins TRBV27 to TRBJ1-4; no reliable D call. This CDR3 region has 15 residues. CDR1 is MNHEY and CDR2 is SMNVEV in the germline V gene (reference sequence). V lost 2 bases and J lost 0, with 7 bases in between. This CDR3 reads CASSLVATTNEKLFF. DNA of the CDR3: TGTGCCAGCAGTTTAGTAGCTACAACTAATGAAAAACTGTTTTTT.

In the case of this clonotype: At one boundary the junction diverges from the germline segment, which might be a read error. The chain combines TRBV7-2 with TRBJ2-7; the match to TRBD2 covers 11 bases. Germline loops: CDR1 SGHTA, CDR2 FQGNSA. This CDR3 spans 15 amino acids. The CDR3 bases are TGTGCCGGCAGCTTAGTACTAGCGGGAGCACACGAGCAGTACTTC. It translates to CAGSLVLAGAHEQYF.

Remarks on this clonotype: Compared with germline, one end of the junction differs, possibly owing to a read error. This chain links TRBV7-9 with TRBJ1-4; D is possibly TRBD1 (5 bases). CDR3 size: 15 residues. CDR1 is SEHNR and CDR2 is FQNEAQ in the germline V gene (reference sequence). As DNA, the CDR3 is TGTGCCAGCAGCTTAGTTGGACAAGCTAATGAAAAACCGTTTTTT. It is translated as CASSLVGQANEKPFF.

The rearrangement links TRBV29-1 to TRBJ2-5, with unresolved D. The CDR3 extends over 12 amino acids. Trimming took off 6 bases at V and 3 bases at J, with 11 bases between the two ends. CDR1 SQVTM and CDR2 ANQGSEA come from the germline V gene. The CDR3 is CSVRTDKETQYF. CDR3 in DNA: TGCAGCGTGAGGACCGATAAAGAGACCCAGTACTTC.

The chain employs TRBV5-1 and TRBJ2-7; 9 nucleotides agree with TRBD2. The CDR3 is 15 residues long. In germline, CDR1 is SGHRS, CDR2 YFSETQ. V was clipped by 2 bases and J by 2 bases; unmatched bases: 5. As DNA, the CDR3 is TGCGCCAGCAGCTTAAGCGGGAGGACGCCCTACGAGCAGTACTTC. This encodes CASSLSGRTPYEQYF.

The V gene is TRBV7-2, the J gene TRBJ2-4, with TRBD2 matching 7 bases. The J call could be wrong; TRBJ2-7 is a better fit for the DNA end. Germline lookup yields CDR1 SGHTA and CDR2 FQGNSA. This CDR3 has 16 amino acids. The CDR3 region is CASSLMRVAGSYEQYF. The CDR3 region has the DNA TGTGCCAGCAGCTTAATGCGGGTAGCGGGTTCCTACGAGCAGTACTTC.

The chain links TRBV7-8 to TRBJ2-5; 12 positions match TRBD2. The trim removed 3 bases at V and 5 bases at J, leaving 10 bases unmatched. CDR3 length equals 17 residues. CDR1 is SGHVS, CDR2 FQNEAQ, per germline. CDR3 DNA: TGTGCCAGCAGCTTCGAGTCTAGCGGGAGGGCCGAGGAGACCCAGTACTTC. Protein: CASSFESSGRAEETQYF.

This chain links TRBV29-1 with TRBJ2-2; maybe TRBD2 (5 bases). The CDR3 totals 13 residues. Per germline, CDR1 SQVTM and CDR2 ANQGSEA. V lost 6 bases to trimming and J lost 0 bases, with 8 bases between them. The CDR3 coding sequence is TGCAGCGTAAGACTATCGAACACCGGGGAGCTGTTTTTT. Protein sequence: CSVRLSNTGELFF.

CDR3 bases: TGCAGCGTGCAGGGGCTAGCTAACTATGGCTACACCTTC. This encodes CSVQGLANYGYTF. V and J are TRBV29-1 and TRBJ1-2, with a weak D call TRBD1 (6 bases). V was shortened by 6 bases and J by 0 bases, with 11 bases between the two germline ends. The CDR3 length is 13 residues. Per the germline V gene, CDR1 is SQVTM and CDR2 is ANQGSEA. The whole variable domain, remainder taken from reference TRBV29-1 and TRBJ1-2, is SAVISQKPSRDICQRGTSLTIQCQVDSQVTMMFWYRQQPGQSLTLIATANQGSEATYESGFVIDKFPISRPNLTFSTLTVSNMSPEDSSIYLCSVQGLANYGYTFGSGTRLTVV.

The rearrangement links TRBV27 to TRBJ1-2; D is uncertain. This CDR3 has 14 residues. CDR1 MNHEY and CDR2 SMNVEV come from the germline V gene (reference sequence). V was clipped by 1 base and J by 4 bases, with 10 bases between them. This chain's CDR3 is CASSLFGEAYGYTF. In nucleotides, the CDR3 is TGTGCCAGCAGTTTATTCGGGGAAGCCTATGGCTACACCTTC.

This clonotype occurred a few times. The chain uses TRBV6-5 and TRBJ1-5, with D maybe TRBD1 (5 bases). Trimming removed 6 bases at V and 9 bases at J, with 15 bases between. The CDR3 is 13 residues long. The germline CDR1 and CDR2 sequences are MNHEY and SVGAGI. CDR3 in DNA: TGTGCCAGCAGGTCAGGGACCACTAGGCCCCAGCATTTT. It encodes CASRSGTTRPQHF.

This chain uses TRBV24-1 with TRBJ2-1, with D uncertain. Germline CDR1 reads KGHDR; CDR2 reads SFDVKD. The CDR3 totals 16 residues. Trimming took 3 bases from V and 0 from J, leaving 11 bases between them. This CDR3 reads CATSDPRHDSYNEQFF. Written as DNA, the CDR3 is TGTGCCACCAGTGATCCTAGACACGACTCCTACAATGAGCAGTTCTTC.

This clonotype turned up a few times. The chain carries TRBV15 and TRBJ2-1; possible D gene TRBD1, 6 bases. Per germline, CDR1 LNHNV and CDR2 YYDKDF (reference sequence). With 2 bases removed from V and 0 bases from J, the gap between germline ends came to 11 bases. This CDR3 region has 16 residues. CDR3 nucleotides: TGTGCCACCAGCAGATCCATAGGGGGCTCCTACAATGAGCAGTTCTTC. Protein product: CATSRSIGGSYNEQFF.

The rearrangement uses TRBV6-1 and TRBJ1-5; 7 positions agree with TRBD1. CDR1 and CDR2 from the germline V gene are MNHNS and SASEGT. This CDR3 region has 14 residues. V gave up 6 bases and J gave up 6 bases; unmatched junction bases: 8. CDR3 in amino acids: CASSPKGASQPQHF. The DNA of the CDR3 is TGTGCCAGCAGCCCCAAGGGGGCGAGTCAGCCCCAGCATTTT.

The genes are TRBV20-1 and TRBJ2-5; the D gene is possibly TRBD2 (7 bases). The CDR3 covers 17 residues. The germline V gene encodes CDR1 DFQATT and CDR2 SNEGSKA (reference sequence). The ends were cut back, 5 bases at V and 3 bases at J, with 25 bases in the middle. The CDR3 protein is CSARRGVWGGREETQYF. The CDR3 DNA is TGCAGTGCTCGAAGAGGGGTGTGGGGGGGGCGCGAAGAGACCCAGTACTTC.